The 30 T cell receptor beta chains below come from one sample, sequenced in a study of T-cell reconstitution after alpha-beta-depleted transplantation in children. The authors prepared the TCRbeta library with unique molecular identifiers. TCRdb independently ran MiXCR on the PCR reads; one entry per CDR3 protein. The sample contains about 500,000 distinct CDR3 sequences, around 10% of which appear only once. Specimen: PBMCs, mostly from graft donor cells, collected 180 days after TCRalphabeta/CD19-depleted stem cell transplant. These receptors originate from a female patient between 2 and 15 years old who had a stem cell transplant for aplastic anemia, so the T cells may come from the graft donor.

In this sample, this clonotype turned up a few times. This rearrangement joins TRBV7-9 to TRBJ2-3, with 7 bases fitting TRBD2. CDR1 and CDR2 from the germline V gene are SEHNR and FQNEAQ (reference sequence). The CDR3 loop spans 14 amino acids. Trimming removed 7 bases from V and 5 bases from J; junction bases left unmatched: 9. CDR3 coding DNA: TGTGCCAGCACCTGGGAGGGCCAAATAGATACGCAGTATTTT. Its protein is CASTWEGQIDTQYF.

There are many counts of this clonotype. The chain carries TRBV20-1 and TRBJ2-5; D is uncertain. With 7 bases removed from V and 2 bases from J, the gap between germline ends came to 11 bases. This CDR3 region has 12 residues. CDR1 is DFQATT and CDR2 is SNEGSKA in the germline V gene (reference sequence). CDR3: CSDDPLQETQYF. DNA for the CDR3: TGCAGTGACGACCCCCTTCAAGAGACCCAGTACTTC.

This clonotype turned up a few times. V is TRBV6-5 and J is TRBJ2-1, with D possibly called TRBD1 or TRBD2 (5 bases each). Germline CDR1 reads MNHEY; CDR2 reads SVGAGI. The germline V and J ends were trimmed by 2 bases and 3 bases, with 11 bases remaining between them. The CDR3 runs to 15 residues. CDR3 sequence (DNA): TGTGCCAGCAGTTACGGGCGTGGGGGCTACAATGAGCAGTTCTTC. This encodes CASSYGRGGYNEQFF.

This clonotype was observed a few times. The genes are TRBV5-6 and TRBJ1-4; D is ambiguous. V was pared by 4 bases and J by 8 bases, with 24 bases between. The CDR3 length is 17 residues. The germline V gene has CDR1 SGHDT and CDR2 YYEEEE. The CDR3 bases are TGTGCCAGCAGCCCTCCGATAGGCTCCCGGTGGCGGGAAAAACTGTTTTTT. Protein sequence: CASSPPIGSRWREKLFF. Based on the CDR3 plus reference TRBV5-6 and TRBJ1-4, the full variable domain is DAGVTQSPTHLIKTRGQQVTLRCSPKSGHDTVSWYQQALGQGPQFIFQYYEEEERQRGNFPDRFSGHQFPNYSSELNVNALLLGDSALYLCASSPPIGSRWREKLFFGSGTQLSVL.

This clonotype was picked up a small number of times. The chain joins TRBV5-1 to TRBJ2-7; either TRBD1 or TRBD2 may fit D (5 bases each). This CDR3 is built from 12 residues. V was cut by 3 bases and J by 9 bases, with 13 bases left in between. Germline CDR1 and CDR2: SGHRS and YFSETQ. The CDR3 DNA sequence: TGCGCCAGCAGCTGGGACGGAACCTGGCAGTACGTC. This encodes CASSWDGTWQYV.

This clonotype came up many times. The chain is built from TRBV20-1 and TRBJ2-1, with TRBD2 identical over 9 bases. CDR3 length: 14 residues. Germline V gene sequence: CDR1 DFQATT, CDR2 SNEGSKA (reference sequence). The junction had 8 bases not matched to a gene; V was cut back by 6 bases and J by 5 bases. CDR3 bases: TGCAGTGCAGTAGCGGGAGCGGGAGACAATGAGCAGTTCTTC. Translated, it gives CSAVAGAGDNEQFF.

This chain links TRBV18 with TRBJ1-1; unclear D gene. V dropped 2 bases and J dropped 10 bases, with 11 bases sitting between them. The CDR3 sequence is 12 residues long. Germline V gene sequence: CDR1 KGHSH, CDR2 LQKENI. CDR3 amino acids: CASSPGVVGAFF. CDR3 DNA: TGTGCCAGCTCACCAGGGGTTGTGGGAGCTTTCTTT.

This clonotype has ten or more counts. The J gene is TRBJ2-7, the V gene TRBV12-3 or TRBV12-4; TRBD1 matches at 8 bases. There are 14 residues in the CDR3. After removal of 5 bases from V and 6 bases from J, the junction contained 9 bases not matched to a gene. The CDR3 region is CASSPLDRVPEQYF. The CDR3 bases are TGTGCCAGCAGTCCTCTGGACAGGGTACCCGAGCAGTACTTC.

The chain has TRBV14 and TRBJ1-2; D is undetermined. The V end was cut by 3 bases, the J end by 5 bases, with 10 bases between. Germline CDR1 and CDR2: SGHDN and FVKESK. The CDR3 consists of 13 residues. The CDR3 sequence: CASSQTLGYGYTF. In DNA, the CDR3 is TGTGCCAGCAGCCAGACCTTGGGATATGGCTACACCTTC.

The rearrangement uses TRBV5-1 and TRBJ2-1; no clear D gene. Germline V lookup: CDR1 SGHRS, CDR2 YFSETQ. This CDR3 has 12 amino acids. Trimming removed 2 bases at V and 7 bases at J, with 7 bases between. CDR3 loop: CASSFQSNEQFF. The CDR3, as DNA: TGCGCCAGCAGCTTTCAGAGTAATGAGCAGTTCTTC.

This clonotype has just a few counts. This sequence joins TRBV7-9 and TRBJ2-1, with 8 bases fitting TRBD2. CDR3 size: 15 residues. The junction had 8 bases not matched to a gene; V was cut back by 3 bases and J by 7 bases. Germline values: CDR1 SEHNR, CDR2 FQNEAQ (reference sequence). The CDR3 loop is CASSFGSGVHNEQFF. In DNA, the CDR3 is TGTGCCAGCAGCTTCGGTAGCGGGGTTCATAATGAGCAGTTCTTC.

J is TRBJ2-7 and V is TRBV28, with 12 bases that match TRBD2. V gave up 7 bases and J gave up 0 bases; unmatched junction bases: 13. The germline V gene encodes CDR1 MDHEN and CDR2 SYDVKM. The CDR3 contains 18 residues. The CDR3 reads CASNRRRLAGANSYEQYF. Written as DNA, the CDR3 is TGTGCCAGCAACCGGCGGAGACTAGCGGGAGCAAACTCCTACGAGCAGTACTTC.

This clonotype was observed many times. The rearrangement links TRBV5-1 to TRBJ1-2; perhaps TRBD1 as D (5 bases). The CDR3 has 15 amino acids. V shed 4 bases and J shed 4 bases, with 17 bases lying between them. Germline CDR1 and CDR2: SGHRS and YFSETQ. The DNA of the CDR3 is TGCGCCAGCAGCACGGAGGGGACCCCCCGCTATGGCTACACCTTC. This translates into CASSTEGTPRYGYTF.

The chain uses TRBV25-1 and TRBJ2-1; TRBD1 matches at 10 bases. The length of the CDR3 is 16 residues. J lost 9 bases, V lost 7 bases, and 15 bases had no gene match. Germline CDR1 is MGHDK and CDR2 is SYGVNS. CDR3 amino acids: CASTIHDRGLLSEQFF. The DNA for the CDR3 is TGTGCCAGCACTATACACGACAGGGGGCTTCTTTCTGAGCAGTTCTTC.

This chain uses TRBV5-1 with TRBJ2-2, with TRBD2 as a possible D gene (6 bases). CDR1 is SGHRS and CDR2 is YFSETQ in the germline V gene. V was clipped by 7 bases and J by 0 bases, with 13 bases between them. The CDR3 contains 15 residues. CDR3 amino acids: CASRWGVPNTGELFF. Here the CDR3 DNA reads TGCGCCAGCCGCTGGGGGGTACCGAACACCGGGGAGCTGTTTTTT. Combining the CDR3 with reference TRBV5-1 and TRBJ2-2 gives the whole variable domain KAGVTQTPRYLIKTRGQQVTLSCSPISGHRSVSWYQQTPGQGLQFLFEYFSETQRNKGNFPGRFSGRQFSNSRSEMNVSTLELGDSALYLCASRWGVPNTGELFFGEGSRLTVL.

V is TRBV6-5 and J is TRBJ2-7, with TRBD1 matching over 8 bases. The CDR3 contains 15 residues. The V gene end was trimmed by 2 bases and the J gene end by 3 bases; junction bases not matched to a gene: 6. Germline CDR1 is MNHEY and CDR2 is SVGAGI. In DNA, the CDR3 is TGTGCCAGCAGTTACCGCCGGACAGGGTACTACGAGCAGTACTTC. Translated: CASSYRRTGYYEQYF.

This clonotype was counted only a few times. The chain combines TRBV20-1 with TRBJ2-7; 8 nucleotides agree with TRBD1. Trimming cost V 5 bases and J 2 bases; bases outside gene matches: 5. Germline loops: CDR1 DFQATT, CDR2 SNEGSKA (reference sequence). The CDR3 has 13 amino acids. CDR3 sequence reads: CSAEDRGTYEQYF. CDR3 DNA: TGCAGTGCTGAAGACAGGGGCACCTACGAGCAGTACTTC.

The chain couples TRBV5-1 to TRBJ1-5; the D gene is possibly TRBD1 (5 bases). Trimming stripped 4 bases from V and 4 bases from J, with 12 bases between. Germline V gives CDR1 SGHRS, CDR2 YFSETQ. This CDR3 contains 14 residues. In nucleotides, the CDR3 is TGCGCCAGCAGCCCCGAGACAGCGAATCAGCCCCAGCATTTT. Its translation is CASSPETANQPQHF. Filled out from reference TRBV5-1 and TRBJ1-5, the complete variable domain reads KAGVTQTPRYLIKTRGQQVTLSCSPISGHRSVSWYQQTPGQGLQFLFEYFSETQRNKGNFPGRFSGRQFSNSRSEMNVSTLELGDSALYLCASSPETANQPQHFGDGTRLSIL.

CDR3 coding DNA: TGTGCCACCAGCAGAGACGGACGGCCGAACACTGAAGCTTTCTTT. Its translation is CATSRDGRPNTEAFF. The J gene is TRBJ1-1, the V gene TRBV15; D is unclear. Looked up from germline, CDR1 is LNHNV and CDR2 is YYDKDF (reference sequence). Trimming left V 0 bases short and J 1 base short, with 9 bases between. The CDR3 consists of 15 residues.

This clonotype was observed a few times. This chain joins TRBV20-1 and TRBJ2-7; 12 bases match TRBD2. The germline CDR1 and CDR2 sequences are DFQATT and SNEGSKA (reference sequence). V gave up 0 bases and J gave up 3 bases; unmatched junction bases: 9. This CDR3 has 17 residues. CDR3 loop: CSARDSTSGSQSYEQYF. CDR3 nucleotides: TGCAGTGCTAGAGATTCGACTAGCGGGAGTCAAAGCTACGAGCAGTACTTC.

This clonotype occurred a few times. The rearrangement links TRBV19 to TRBJ1-1; D is ambiguous. V was clipped by 2 bases and J by 5 bases, with 12 bases between them. Per germline, CDR1 LNHDA and CDR2 SQIVND (reference sequence). The CDR3 has 14 amino acids. The CDR3 nucleotides are TGTGCCAGTAGTATAAATTTTCCGGGAACTGAAGCTTTCTTT. Its protein is CASSINFPGTEAFF. Together with reference TRBV19 and TRBJ1-1, the CDR3 gives the full variable domain: DGGITQSPKYLFRKEGQNVTLSCEQNLNHDAMYWYRQDPGQGLRLIYYSQIVNDFQKGDIAEGYSVSREKKESFPLTVTSAQKNPTAFYLCASSINFPGTEAFFGQGTRLTVV.

The chain carries TRBV7-2 and TRBJ1-5, with D possibly matching TRBD1 (6 bases). Germline V gene data show CDR1 as SGHTA and CDR2 as FQGNSA. V lost 4 bases and J lost 3, with 13 bases in between. The CDR3 is made up of 15 amino acids. The CDR3 reads CASSYSRGPNQPQHF. The CDR3 DNA reads as TGTGCCAGCAGCTACAGCAGGGGTCCCAATCAGCCCCAGCATTTT.

The chain has TRBV20-1 and TRBJ2-3, with D unresolved. V gave up 6 bases and J gave up 7 bases, with 17 bases separating them. The V gene's germline CDR1 is DFQATT and CDR2 SNEGSKA (reference sequence). This CDR3 is 13 amino acids long. The CDR3 nucleotides read TGCAGTGCCTTCAACCCGCACCGAAATACGCAGTATTTT. Protein sequence: CSAFNPHRNTQYF.

This clonotype was picked up a small number of times. CDR3 nucleotide sequence: TGTGCCAGCAGTCCAAGGGCAGCGACCTACGAGCAGTACTTC. Its translation: CASSPRAATYEQYF. The chain couples TRBV28 to TRBJ2-7; D unclear. CDR1 and CDR2 from the germline V gene are MDHEN and SYDVKM. Trimming took 5 bases from V and 2 from J, leaving 13 bases between them. This CDR3 has 14 amino acids.

This clonotype has more than one count but fewer than ten. This sequence joins TRBV5-1 and TRBJ2-7, with D possibly being TRBD2 (7 bases). The germline V gene encodes CDR1 SGHRS and CDR2 YFSETQ. This CDR3 has 15 residues. V shed 2 bases and J shed 5 bases, with 17 bases lying between them. The CDR3 sequence is CASSFGGQGNDEQYF. The CDR3 DNA is TGCGCCAGCAGCTTCGGGGGGCAGGGGAATGACGAGCAGTACTTC.

The CDR3 region has the DNA TGTGCCAGCAGCTTGACTGGTCGAAGACAGGGCTTCGATGAGCAGTTCTTC. Protein product: CASSLTGRRQGFDEQFF. The rearrangement links TRBV5-6 to TRBJ2-1; the match to TRBD1 covers 7 bases. The V gene's germline CDR1 is SGHDT and CDR2 YYEEEE. The trim removed 1 base at V and 8 bases at J, leaving 15 bases unmatched. The CDR3 spans 17 residues.

The chain combines TRBV6-2 or TRBV6-3 with TRBJ1-1, with a possible D match to TRBD1 (5 bases). The CDR3 contains 16 residues. V dropped 2 bases and J dropped 3 bases, with 16 bases sitting between them. From germline, CDR1 is MNHEY and CDR2 SVGEGT. The CDR3 region has the DNA TGTGCCAGCAGTTACGAGCGCTGGGGAGGGGACACTGAAGCTTTCTTT. This codes for CASSYERWGGDTEAFF.

Ten or more counts support this clonotype. The rearrangement uses TRBV3-1 and TRBJ2-7, with D perhaps assigned TRBD1 or TRBD2 (5 bases each). This CDR3 region has 14 residues. The V end lost 4 bases, the J end lost 2 bases, and 12 bases lay between the germline ends. CDR1 and CDR2 (germline): LGHDT, YNNKEL (reference sequence). CDR3 DNA: TGTGCCAGCAGCCCCGGGACCCTCGCCTACGAGCAGTACGTC. It is translated as CASSPGTLAYEQYV.

CDR3 amino acids: CASSSDRSTQETQYF. Here the CDR3 DNA reads TGTGCCAGCAGCTCCGACAGGAGTACTCAAGAGACCCAGTACTTC. The rearrangement uses TRBV13 and TRBJ2-5; D might be TRBD1 (6 bases). This CDR3 spans 15 amino acids. Trimming stripped 4 bases from V and 2 bases from J, with 14 bases between. CDR1 PRHDT and CDR2 FYEKMQ come from the germline V gene (reference sequence).

This chain connects TRBV7-6 to TRBJ2-1; 12 positions match TRBD2. Germline CDR1 SGHVS, CDR2 FNYEAQ. This CDR3 contains 18 residues. V dropped 4 bases and J dropped 4; count of bases not matched to a gene: 11. CDR3 amino acids: CASSSTSGRSPGYNEQFF. As DNA, the CDR3 is TGTGCCAGCAGCTCAACTAGCGGGAGGTCCCCTGGGTACAATGAGCAGTTCTTC. Using reference TRBV7-6 and TRBJ2-1 for the parts outside the CDR3, the full variable domain is GAGVSQSPRYKVTKRGQDVALRCDPISGHVSLYWYRQALGQGPEFLTYFNYEAQQDKSGLPNDRFSAERPEGSISTLTIQRTEQRDSAMYRCASSSTSGRSPGYNEQFFGPGTRLTVL.